One TCR beta chain is described in this entry. Its specific antigen is unknown. Base qualities are not provided; no much larger clone lies one nucleotide away. This entry is derived from a study of T cells in localized non-small cell lung cancer (dated by TCRdb to about 2020). Regarding the research as a whole: The study examined T cell repertoires in approximately 240 patients with early-stage NSCLC and compared tumors with uninvolved tumor-adjacent lungs. The cohort was made up of some 240 treatment-naive NSCLC patients whose localized lung tumors had been resected. A mean age of about 66 years was recorded for the NSCLC patients, of whom 129 were male and 107 were female. General findings and caveats noted by the study authors: Because multi-region tumor sequencing was not performed, intratumor heterogeneity could not be ruled out. A median of roughly 56 of the top 100 tumor clones were detected in paired uninvolved adjacent lung, and around 30 of these tumor clones were also found among the top 100 clones of the paired uninvolved adjacent lung. Because the study design was exploratory, TCR variables were selected using unadjusted p-values without false-discovery rate correction. Uninvolved tumor-adjacent lung showed the highest T cell clonality, higher than tumor, which suggests more focused antigenic responses in the uninvolved tumor-adjacent lung. Longer overall survival was associated with higher blood T cell density, whereas shorter survival was associated with higher adjacent-lung clonality.

At diagnosis, peripheral blood, uninvolved tumor-adjacent lung and tumor were collected and were preserved as a mix of fresh-frozen and FFPE material. For TCR repertoire profiling, the blood samples were analyzed as peripheral blood mononuclear cells. The immunoSEQ Assay was used to sequence TCR beta CDR3 regions from DNA. The source study handled its data this way. To compute T cell density, TCR beta template counts were normalized to usable DNA, which was estimated by amplifying housekeeping genes. Richness was estimated with the preseqR package, extrapolating to 400,000 templates for PBMC samples and 120,000 templates for tissue samples. Clonality was taken to be one minus Pielou's evenness. Tissue-enriched TCRs were identified by differential abundance testing using productive amino-acid clonotypes, minimum total count 5 and alpha 0.1. The Jaccard Index and the Morisita Overlap Index were used to measure how much the repertoires overlapped between compartments. TCR beta CDR3s were clustered by GLIPH together with public tetramer-defined viral CDR3s, and at least three viral sequences plus V-gene enrichment were required for viral motifs. TCRdb took over this immuneACCESS table, retaining in-frame rearrangements with V and J assigned. Such tables are incomplete; in checked studies, under half of the missing clones stem from an unresolved V gene, and the remainder is unexplained. V, J and clone size were drawn from that table, and D and trimming were deduced from the DNA. The sample data list roughly 34,000 clones, and around 73% of these were observed just once. The ten largest clonotypes hold about 35% of the sample.

From the germline V gene, CDR1 is SGHNT and CDR2 is YENEEA. The CDR3 contains 15 residues, cysteine and phenylalanine counted. Just CDR3 DNA is preserved here, 45 bases in frame from base 1. V lost 5 bases and J lost 8 bases; the stretch between them is 18 bases long. The sequence joins TRBV11-3 to TRBJ1-4; a tentative D call is TRBD1 (6 bases match). The sequence was obtained from a male donor aged 60 or older with stage II squamous cell lung carcinoma. The specimen was peripheral blood, collected before any cancer treatment. CDR3 loop: CASSPDLGASEKLFF. The sequenced DNA is TGTGCCAGCAGCCCAGATCTGGGGGCATCGGAAAAACTGTTTTTT.